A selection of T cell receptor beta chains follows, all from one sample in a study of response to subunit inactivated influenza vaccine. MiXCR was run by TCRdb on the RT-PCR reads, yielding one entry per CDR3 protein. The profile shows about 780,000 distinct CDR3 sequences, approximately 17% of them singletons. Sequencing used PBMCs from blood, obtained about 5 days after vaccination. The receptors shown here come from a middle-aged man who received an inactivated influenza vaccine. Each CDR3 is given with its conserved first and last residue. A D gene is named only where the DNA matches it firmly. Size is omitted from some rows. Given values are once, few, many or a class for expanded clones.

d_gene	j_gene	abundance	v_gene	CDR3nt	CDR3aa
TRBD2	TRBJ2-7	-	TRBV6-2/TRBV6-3	TGTGCCAGCACCCCCCGGACGGGGGGGGGTTACGAGCAGTACTTC	CASTPRTGGGYEQYF
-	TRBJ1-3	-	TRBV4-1	TGCGCCAGCAGCCTTTCGGACAGTGAAAACACCATATATTTT	CASSLSDSENTIYF
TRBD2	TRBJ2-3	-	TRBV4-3	TGCGCCAGCAGCCAAGATTTGACTAGCGCAGATACGCAGTATTTT	CASSQDLTSADTQYF
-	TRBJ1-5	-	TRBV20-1	TGCAGTGCCAAGGACGGGACCACTAGCAATCAGCCCCAGCATTTT	CSAKDGTTSNQPQHF
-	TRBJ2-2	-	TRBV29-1	TGCAGCGTTGTTCCGTCGACCGGGGAGCTGTTTTTT	CSVVPSTGELFF
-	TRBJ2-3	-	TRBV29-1	TGCAGCGTTCTCTTATTGACAGAGAGCCTCCCGTATTTT	CSVLLLTESLPYF
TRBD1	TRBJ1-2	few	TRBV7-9	TGTGCCAGCAGCTTAGAAACAGGGGGCGGTGGCTACACCTTC	CASSLETGGGGYTF
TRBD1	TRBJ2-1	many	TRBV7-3	TGTGCCAGCAGCAAAGACAGGGGGCGCGGTAATGAGCAGTTCTTC	CASSKDRGRGNEQFF
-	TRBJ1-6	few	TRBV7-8	TGTGCCAGCAGCTTAGGGGGTCAGGTCTATAATTCACCCCTCCACTTT	CASSLGGQVYNSPLHF
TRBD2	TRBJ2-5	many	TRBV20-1	TGCAGTGCTCCCGTGGGAGGGAGAGAGACCCAGTACTTC	CSAPVGGRETQYF
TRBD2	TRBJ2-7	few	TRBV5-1	TGCGCCAGCAGCTTGGTAGCGGGGGATACCTACGAGCAGTACTTC	CASSLVAGDTYEQYF
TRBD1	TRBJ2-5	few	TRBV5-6	TGTGCCAGCAGCTACAGACAGGGGGTTGAGACCCAGTACTTC	CASSYRQGVETQYF
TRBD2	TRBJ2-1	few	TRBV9	TGTGCCTCTAGCGGGAGCCACAATGAGCAGTTCTTC	CASSGSHNEQFF